This entry is about one T cell receptor beta chain. As yet, its antigen is unknown. From the reads, TCRdb called clonotypes with MiXCR, one entry per CDR3 protein. Of just under 550,000 distinct CDR3 sequences listed, approximately 26% are singletons. The data were taken from a study of T cell repertoires in cytomegalovirus infection. Turning to the study itself: A matching HLA type, together with CMV infection, was signaled by public TCR beta signatures. Study-wide results and limits: There were carriers of CMV plus the relevant HLA, and cumulative public TCR beta family frequency identified them. HLA-C-restricted CMV-specific TCR beta clonotypes were dominant in the ex vivo response.

CDR3 length: 14 amino acids. CDR1 SGHTA and CDR2 FQGNSA come from the germline V gene. V lost 2 bases to trimming and J lost 6 bases; unmatched junction nucleotides: 4. The material sequenced was PBMCs. The chain combines TRBV7-2 with TRBJ2-5; 9 nucleotides line up with TRBD2. This TCR derives from a human donor in good health (CMV status not recorded). Some clones in this sample may be carry-over from other donors' samples. This CDR3 reads CASSLTGTSKTQYF. For the CDR3, the DNA is TGTGCCAGCAGCTTAACCGGGACTAGCAAGACCCAGTACTTC.